The rows below give T cell receptor beta chains drawn from one sample of a study of OX40 agonist ivuxolimab in advanced cancers. Libraries were prepared by immunoSEQ multiplex PCR; TCRdb keeps only in-frame clonotypes and omits some of them. Found here are almost 90,000 clones, approximately 91% of them singletons; the top ten hold 0.6% to 0.8%. The sample in question was CD4+ or CD8+ T cells sorted from blood, obtained in a trial of the OX40 agonist ivuxolimab. The receptors shown here come from an adult with an advanced solid tumor such as melanoma, head and neck, liver or kidney cancer. CDR3s include the opening cysteine and the closing phenylalanine or tryptophan. Fields, in order: V gene, CDR3 protein.

v_gene: TRBV19
CDR3aa: CASSMADYTDTQYF

v_gene: TRBV6-1
CDR3aa: CASSEFSETQYF

v_gene: TRBV7-2
CDR3aa: CASSFTDTQYF

v_gene: TRBV2
CDR3aa: CASSAGAGGSPLHF

v_gene: TRBV11-2
CDR3aa: CASSLASGALHF

v_gene: TRBV27
CDR3aa: CASSLQPATNTEAFF

v_gene: TRBV29-1
CDR3aa: CSVRLRLGINEQFF

v_gene: TRBV6-5
CDR3aa: CASSYSPSGSVYEQYF

v_gene: TRBV18
CDR3aa: CASSPREGLAGGHEQFF

v_gene: TRBV6-5
CDR3aa: CASSPQGPTEAFF

v_gene: TRBV7-2
CDR3aa: CASIRVHSGANVLTF

v_gene: TRBV7-2
CDR3aa: CASSFRDGEAPYTQYF

v_gene: TRBV7-2
CDR3aa: CASSGLAGGGGTYTQYF

v_gene: TRBV7-2
CDR3aa: CASSLMGTASSGANVLTF

v_gene: TRBV5-5
CDR3aa: CASSSGLSYSYEQYF

v_gene: TRBV7-9
CDR3aa: CASSRGWDSNQPQHF

v_gene: TRBV9
CDR3aa: CASSPRPPDTQYF

v_gene: TRBV6-5
CDR3aa: CASSGGTGGSPLHF

v_gene: TRBV2
CDR3aa: CASKRGGTGTDTQYF

v_gene: TRBV7-2
CDR3aa: CASSRGGAQETQYF

v_gene: TRBV7-2
CDR3aa: CASSPRLAATGGEQFF

v_gene: TRBV18
CDR3aa: CASSSPAGEIQETQYF

v_gene: TRBV29-1
CDR3aa: CSVVGQGFTGELFF

v_gene: TRBV6-5
CDR3aa: CASSRGLEQYF

v_gene: TRBV19
CDR3aa: CASAMVGVNYEQYF

v_gene: TRBV18
CDR3aa: CASSPNTEGEQYF

v_gene: TRBV5-6
CDR3aa: CASSSAGAQQYF

v_gene: TRBV6-5
CDR3aa: CASSPPGAEAFF

v_gene: TRBV29-1
CDR3aa: CSVAGMGNEKLFF

v_gene: TRBV6-6
CDR3aa: CASSSQGQGSGNTIYF

v_gene: TRBV7-2
CDR3aa: CASSYNQAREQFF

v_gene: TRBV7-9
CDR3aa: CASDRGTNTEAFF

v_gene: TRBV5-1
CDR3aa: CASSPDSGDQPQHF

v_gene: TRBV1
CDR3aa: CTSNVGEIGYEQYF

v_gene: TRBV7-9
CDR3aa: CASSLVMETQYF

v_gene: TRBV5-1
CDR3aa: CASSFSGPNTGELFF

v_gene: TRBV19
CDR3aa: CASSSTSGSGKTQYF

v_gene: TRBV27
CDR3aa: CASSGTGSYEQYF

v_gene: TRBV7-8
CDR3aa: CASSLVTQNTEAFF

v_gene: TRBV19
CDR3aa: CASSSQTSGGNEQFF

v_gene: TRBV4-1
CDR3aa: CASSQELRSGVSYNSPLHF

v_gene: TRBV7-9
CDR3aa: CASSPSGQGETQYF

v_gene: TRBV7-2
CDR3aa: CASSLGLAQPQHF

v_gene: TRBV5-1
CDR3aa: CASSLANTGPQETQYF

v_gene: TRBV28
CDR3aa: CASSQGYEQYF

v_gene: TRBV5-6
CDR3aa: CASSSRIPGHQYF

v_gene: TRBV4-3
CDR3aa: CASSQDFQGVNSPLHF

v_gene: TRBV4-2
CDR3aa: CASSLRLSGETDTQYF

v_gene: TRBV4-2
CDR3aa: CASSQDPTGASGKLFF

v_gene: TRBV5-1
CDR3aa: CASSLGVPENIQYF